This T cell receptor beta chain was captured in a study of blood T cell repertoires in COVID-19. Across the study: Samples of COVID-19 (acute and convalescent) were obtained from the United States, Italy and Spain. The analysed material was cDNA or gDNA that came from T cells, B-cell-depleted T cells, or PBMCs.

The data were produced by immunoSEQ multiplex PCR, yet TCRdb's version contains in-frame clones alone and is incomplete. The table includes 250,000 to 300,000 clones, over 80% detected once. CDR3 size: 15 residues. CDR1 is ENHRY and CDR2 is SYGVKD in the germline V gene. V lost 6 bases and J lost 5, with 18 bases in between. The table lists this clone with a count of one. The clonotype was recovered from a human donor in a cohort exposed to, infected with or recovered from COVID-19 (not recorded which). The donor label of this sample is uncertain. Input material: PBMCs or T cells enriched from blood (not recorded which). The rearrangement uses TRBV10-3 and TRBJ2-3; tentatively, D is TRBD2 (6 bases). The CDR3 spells CAIREGGTLGDTQYF. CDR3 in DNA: TGTGCCATCAGGGAAGGCGGGACCCTGGGAGATACGCAGTATTTT.